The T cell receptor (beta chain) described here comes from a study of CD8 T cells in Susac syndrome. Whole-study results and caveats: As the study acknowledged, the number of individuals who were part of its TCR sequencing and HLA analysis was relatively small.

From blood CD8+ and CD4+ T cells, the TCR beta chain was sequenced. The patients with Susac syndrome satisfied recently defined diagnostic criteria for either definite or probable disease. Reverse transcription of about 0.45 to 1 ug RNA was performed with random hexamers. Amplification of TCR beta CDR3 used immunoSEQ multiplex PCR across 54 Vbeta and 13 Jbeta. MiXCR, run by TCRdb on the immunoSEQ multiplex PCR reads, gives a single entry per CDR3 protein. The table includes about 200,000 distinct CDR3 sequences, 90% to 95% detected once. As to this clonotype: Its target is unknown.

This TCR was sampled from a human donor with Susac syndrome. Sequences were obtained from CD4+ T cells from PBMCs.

CDR3 bases: TGTGCCAGCAGCCCCCATGTGGGTACGCAGTATTTT. It is translated as CASSPHVGTQYF. The J gene is TRBJ2-3, the V gene TRBV3-1; D remains unclear. The CDR3 contains 12 residues. V was shortened by 4 bases and J by 8 bases, with 10 bases between the two germline ends. The germline V gene has CDR1 LGHDT and CDR2 YNNKEL (reference sequence).